The sequence of this T cell receptor beta chain was determined in a study of naive and memory T cell subsets. The library had UMIs added by 3' ligation of an oligonucleotide to TCR cDNA. Four PCR rounds used nested alpha and beta constant region primers plus the SP2 primer. In TCRdb, the 5' RACE reads were re-called with MiXCR into one record per CDR3 protein. Of approximately 30,000 distinct CDR3 sequences listed, roughly a sixth are singletons. The V gene's germline CDR1 is MNHEY and CDR2 SMNVEV (reference sequence). The junction had 6 bases not matched to a gene; V was cut back by 5 bases and J by 2 bases. There are 14 residues in the CDR3.

V gene TRBV27 combines with J gene TRBJ2-7; 7 bases match TRBD2. This sequence originates from a female donor in good health. The DNA for the CDR3 is TGTGCCAGCAGTCGGGCTAGCGGTCCCTACGAGCAGTACTTC. Protein: CASSRASGPYEQYF.